This is a list of T cell receptor beta chains from one sample in a study of post-analysis software for immune sequencing data. TCRdb reanalysed the PCR reads using MiXCR and keeps one entry per CDR3 protein. The data contain some 890,000 distinct CDR3 sequences, about 57% of them seen just once; the ten biggest clones take up under 6%. The sequenced sample consisted of blood. The source is a girl aged 10-17 years with multiple sclerosis. The CDR3 runs from the conserved cysteine through the conserved F or W. The order of the fields is CDR3 DNA, CDR3 protein, clone size, V gene, D gene, CDR3 length, J gene. A D gene is named only where the DNA matches it firmly. Not every row has a clone size; where given, it reads once, few, many or a size class.

TGTGCCAGCAGCGTAGAAGGGCAGTCCTACGAGCAGTACTTC | CASSVEGQSYEQYF | few | TRBV9 | NA | 14 | TRBJ2-7
TGTGCCAGCAGCTTCGGACTAGCGGGAGAGGGGAGCTCCTACAATGAGCAGTTCTTC | CASSFGLAGEGSSYNEQFF | NA | TRBV13 | TRBD2 | 19 | TRBJ2-1
TGTGCCAGCAGTCCCAATATTGGGACTAGCGGGACCAATGAGCAGTTCTTC | CASSPNIGTSGTNEQFF | few | TRBV12-3/TRBV12-4 | TRBD2 | 17 | TRBJ2-1
TGTGCCATCAGTGGATATAGCGGGGGGGCCACAGATACGCAGTATTTT | CAISGYSGGATDTQYF | NA | TRBV10-3 | TRBD2 | 16 | TRBJ2-3
TGTGCCAGCAGCTTAGCTGGGGCCAACGTCCTGACTTTC | CASSLAGANVLTF | many | TRBV5-1 | NA | 13 | TRBJ2-6
TGTGCCAGCAGTACCGTCCCCGAAAAAGCCAAAAACATTCAGTACTTC | CASSTVPEKAKNIQYF | NA | TRBV28 | NA | 16 | TRBJ2-4
TGTGCCAGCAGCCAACCCCGAGGACACTTCTACGAGCAGTACTTC | CASSQPRGHFYEQYF | NA | TRBV7-9 | NA | 15 | TRBJ2-7
TGTGCCAGCAGCTTCGAGGACCCGAGAACTGAAGCTTTCTTT | CASSFEDPRTEAFF | NA | TRBV11-2 | NA | 14 | TRBJ1-1
TGCGCCAGCAGCTACTCAGGGCTTTTCTCTGGGGCCAACGTCCTGACTTTC | CASSYSGLFSGANVLTF | NA | TRBV5-1 | NA | 17 | TRBJ2-6
TGTGCCAGCAGCGGCGGGATAAACACCGGGGAGCTGTTTTTT | CASSGGINTGELFF | NA | TRBV6-2/TRBV6-3 | NA | 14 | TRBJ2-2
TGTGCCAGCAGCCAACCGCGAACCTCTGGAAACACCATATATTTT | CASSQPRTSGNTIYF | NA | TRBV3-1 | NA | 15 | TRBJ1-3
TGCAGTGCTAGAACCGGGACAGGGGGCTTATCCCTCCACTTT | CSARTGTGGLSLHF | few | TRBV20-1 | TRBD1 | 14 | TRBJ1-6
TGTGCCAGCAGTTACTCGAAGGTAGGGGGCGAGACATACGAGCAGTACTTC | CASSYSKVGGETYEQYF | NA | TRBV6-5 | TRBD1 | 17 | TRBJ2-7
TGTGCCAGCAGCCCTGGAGAGGGATCCGACAGGGACGAGCAGTACTTC | CASSPGEGSDRDEQYF | NA | TRBV12-3/TRBV12-4 | TRBD1 | 16 | TRBJ2-7
TGTGCCAGCAGCCTAGGTCCGGCGGGAGAACCCTACAATGAGCAGTTCTTC | CASSLGPAGEPYNEQFF | NA | TRBV9 | TRBD2 | 17 | TRBJ2-1
TGTGCCAGCAGCTTAAACTCGTACGAGCAGTACTTC | CASSLNSYEQYF | many | TRBV5-1 | NA | 12 | TRBJ2-7
TGTGCCAGCAGCTTTAGCCAGACAGGGGCATCCTACGAGCAGTACTTC | CASSFSQTGASYEQYF | once | TRBV7-2 | TRBD1 | 16 | TRBJ2-7
TGTGCCAGCAGCCAAGAAGCGGCCGCCCAGCATTTT | CASSQEAAAQHF | NA | TRBV7-9 | NA | 12 | TRBJ1-5
TGCAGCGTTGAAGAAAGGTACAAAGCTAACTATGGCTACACCTTC | CSVEERYKANYGYTF | NA | TRBV29-1 | NA | 15 | TRBJ1-2
TGTGCCAGCAGTTACTCGACCGGTCACCCGTACTACGAGCAGTACTTC | CASSYSTGHPYYEQYF | NA | TRBV6-5 | NA | 16 | TRBJ2-7
TGTGCCACCAGCAGACCCAGCCCTACCACAGATACGCAGTATTTT | CATSRPSPTTDTQYF | NA | TRBV15 | NA | 15 | TRBJ2-3
TGCAGTGCTCCTCTTACAGGGGGCTGGGAGACCCAGTACTTC | CSAPLTGGWETQYF | few | TRBV20-1 | TRBD1 | 14 | TRBJ2-5
TGCAGTGCTTCGACAGGGGGCAGAGAGACCCAGTACTTC | CSASTGGRETQYF | NA | TRBV20-1 | TRBD1 | 13 | TRBJ2-5
TGTGCCAGCAGCTTAATACGTTCCTACGAGCAGTACTTC | CASSLIRSYEQYF | few | TRBV7-3 | NA | 13 | TRBJ2-7
TGCAGCGTCCTCCTAACCTACGAGCAGTACTTC | CSVLLTYEQYF | NA | TRBV29-1 | NA | 11 | TRBJ2-7
TGTGCCAGCAGCTTAAAGTCTAGCGGACCCCAGTTCTTC | CASSLKSSGPQFF | NA | TRBV7-2 | TRBD2 | 13 | TRBJ2-1
TGCAGTGCCTTTACAGGGCCCTATGGCTACACCTTC | CSAFTGPYGYTF | once | TRBV20-1 | NA | 12 | TRBJ1-2
TGTGCCAGCAGCAAAGTCACAGCTATCTTACAACAGTACCAAGAGACCCAGTACTTC | CASSKVTAILQQYQETQYF | NA | TRBV21-1 | NA | 19 | TRBJ2-5
TGCAGTGCTAGAGAGGGTAGCGGCCCTACAGATACGCAGTATTTT | CSAREGSGPTDTQYF | once | TRBV20-1 | NA | 15 | TRBJ2-3
TGTGCCAGCAGTCCAGGTCGCTCCGATGAAAAACTGTTTTTT | CASSPGRSDEKLFF | once | TRBV27 | NA | 14 | TRBJ1-4
TGCAGTGCTAGTCTGACTACCGCCTACAATGAGCAGTTCTTC | CSASLTTAYNEQFF | NA | TRBV20-1 | NA | 14 | TRBJ2-1
TGTGCCAGCGGACCGGGAAGACGTGGAGAGACCCAGTACTTC | CASGPGRRGETQYF | once | TRBV6-2/TRBV6-3 | NA | 14 | TRBJ2-5
TGTGCCAGCTCCTTCCGCGTGGCCAATGAGCAGTTCTTC | CASSFRVANEQFF | NA | TRBV2 | NA | 13 | TRBJ2-1
TGCGCCAGCAGCTCCGGGACCCCCAAGGATACGCAGTATTTT | CASSSGTPKDTQYF | NA | TRBV5-1 | NA | 14 | TRBJ2-3
TGTGCCATCACCATGGACACACCGTCAGCTAACTATGGCTACACCTTC | CAITMDTPSANYGYTF | NA | TRBV10-3 | NA | 16 | TRBJ1-2
TGTGCCAGCAGCTCCTTGACAGAAGGCGCAGATACGCAGTATTTT | CASSSLTEGADTQYF | NA | TRBV7-2 | NA | 15 | TRBJ2-3
TGTGCCAGCAGTCAGAGATGGAACATTCAGTACTTC | CASSQRWNIQYF | NA | TRBV12-3/TRBV12-4 | NA | 12 | TRBJ2-4
TGTGCCAGCAGCAACGGACAGGGTGGCCACGAGCAGTACTTC | CASSNGQGGHEQYF | NA | TRBV5-5 | TRBD1 | 14 | TRBJ2-7
TGTGCCATCAGTGAGCGGGTGATAGACGAGCAGTACTTC | CAISERVIDEQYF | NA | TRBV10-3 | NA | 13 | TRBJ2-7
TGCGCCAGCAGCACCGGGACAGTCGAGCAGTACTTC | CASSTGTVEQYF | few | TRBV5-1 | TRBD1 | 12 | TRBJ2-7
TGCGCCAGCAGCCCGAGTGTGACCCATGGCTACACCTTC | CASSPSVTHGYTF | NA | TRBV5-1 | NA | 13 | TRBJ1-2